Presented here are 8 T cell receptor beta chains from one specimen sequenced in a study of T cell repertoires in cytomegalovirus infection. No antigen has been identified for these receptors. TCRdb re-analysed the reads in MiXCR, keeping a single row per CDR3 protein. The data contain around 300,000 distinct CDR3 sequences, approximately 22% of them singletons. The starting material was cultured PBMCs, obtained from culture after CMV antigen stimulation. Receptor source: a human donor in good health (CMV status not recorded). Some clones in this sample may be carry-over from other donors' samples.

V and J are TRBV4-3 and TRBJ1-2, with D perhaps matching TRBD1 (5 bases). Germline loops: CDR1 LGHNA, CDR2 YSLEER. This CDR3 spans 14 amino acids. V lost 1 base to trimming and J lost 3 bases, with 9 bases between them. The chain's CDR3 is CASSQVQADYGYTF. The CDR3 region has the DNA TGCGCCAGCAGCCAAGTACAGGCTGACTATGGCTACACCTTC.

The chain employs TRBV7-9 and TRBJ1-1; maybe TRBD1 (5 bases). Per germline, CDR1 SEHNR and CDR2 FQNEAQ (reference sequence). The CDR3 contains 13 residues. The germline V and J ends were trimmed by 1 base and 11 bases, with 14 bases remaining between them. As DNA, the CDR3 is TGTGCCAGCAGCTTAGGCTCGGGACCTGGGGCTTTCTTT. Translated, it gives CASSLGSGPGAFF.

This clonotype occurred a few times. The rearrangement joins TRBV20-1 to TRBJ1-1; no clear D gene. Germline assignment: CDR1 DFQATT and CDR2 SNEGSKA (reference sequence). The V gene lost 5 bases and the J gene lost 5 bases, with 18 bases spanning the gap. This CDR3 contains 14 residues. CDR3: CSAPWALGTTEAFF. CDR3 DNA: TGCAGTGCTCCATGGGCCCTAGGAACGACTGAAGCTTTCTTT.

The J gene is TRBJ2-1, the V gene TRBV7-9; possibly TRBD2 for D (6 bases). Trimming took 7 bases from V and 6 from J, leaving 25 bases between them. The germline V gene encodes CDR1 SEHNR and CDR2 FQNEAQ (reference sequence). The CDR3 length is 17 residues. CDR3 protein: CASTPREEGPTPNEQFF. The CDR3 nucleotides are TGTGCCAGCACGCCCCGCGAGGAGGGACCCACCCCCAATGAGCAGTTCTTC.

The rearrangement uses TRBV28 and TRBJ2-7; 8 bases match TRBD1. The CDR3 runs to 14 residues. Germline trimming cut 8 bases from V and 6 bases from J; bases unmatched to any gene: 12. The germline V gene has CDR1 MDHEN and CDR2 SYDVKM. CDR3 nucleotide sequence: TGTGCCAGCTCCCCGGGACAGGTTATCTCCGAGCAGTACTTC. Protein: CASSPGQVISEQYF. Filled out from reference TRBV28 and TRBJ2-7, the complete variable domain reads DVKVTQSSRYLVKRTGEKVFLECVQDMDHENMFWYRQDPGLGLRLIYFSYDVKMKEKGDIPEGYSVSREKKERFSLILESASTNQTSMYLCASSPGQVISEQYFGPGTRLTVT.

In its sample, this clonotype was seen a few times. The CDR3 loop is CATSRTGEGNTDTQYF. The CDR3 region has the DNA TGTGCCACCAGCCGGACAGGTGAAGGGAACACAGATACGCAGTATTTT. The chain carries TRBV24-1 and TRBJ2-3, with TRBD1 identical over 7 bases. Germline-derived CDR1 and CDR2 are KGHDR and SFDVKD. V shed 7 bases and J 2 bases; nucleotides not matched to a gene: 11. The CDR3 is 16 amino acids.

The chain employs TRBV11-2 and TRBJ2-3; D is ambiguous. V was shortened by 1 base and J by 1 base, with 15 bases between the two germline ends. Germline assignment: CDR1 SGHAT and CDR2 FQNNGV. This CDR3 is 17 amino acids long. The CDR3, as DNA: TGTGCCAGCAGCTTAGGAAGGGTAGACACCCGCACAGATACGCAGTATTTT. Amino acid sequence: CASSLGRVDTRTDTQYF.

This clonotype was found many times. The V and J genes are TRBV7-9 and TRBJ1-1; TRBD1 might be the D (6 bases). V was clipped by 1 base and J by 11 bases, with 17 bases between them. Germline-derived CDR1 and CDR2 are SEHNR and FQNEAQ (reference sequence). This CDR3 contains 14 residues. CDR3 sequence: CASSLEISTGKAFF. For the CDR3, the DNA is TGTGCCAGCAGCTTAGAGATTTCAACAGGGAAGGCTTTCTTT.